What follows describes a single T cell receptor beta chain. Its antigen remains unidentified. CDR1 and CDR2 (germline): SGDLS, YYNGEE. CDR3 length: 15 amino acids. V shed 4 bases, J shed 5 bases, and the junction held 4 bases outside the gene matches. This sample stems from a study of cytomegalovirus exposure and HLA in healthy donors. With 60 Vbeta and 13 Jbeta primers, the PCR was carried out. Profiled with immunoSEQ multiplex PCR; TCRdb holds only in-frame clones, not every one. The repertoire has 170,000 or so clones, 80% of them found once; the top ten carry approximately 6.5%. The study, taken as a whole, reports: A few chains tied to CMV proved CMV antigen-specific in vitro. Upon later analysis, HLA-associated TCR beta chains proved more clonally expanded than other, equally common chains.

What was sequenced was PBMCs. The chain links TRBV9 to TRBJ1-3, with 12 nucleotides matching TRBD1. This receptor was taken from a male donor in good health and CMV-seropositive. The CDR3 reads CASSPGTGGRNTIYF. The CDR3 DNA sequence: TGTGCCAGCAGCCCCGGGACAGGGGGCAGAAACACCATATATTTT.